Below are 28 T cell receptor beta chains sequenced from a single sample in a study of identical twins. TCRdb used MiXCR to reprocess the 5' RACE reads, holding one entry per CDR3 protein. The sample lists over 550,000 distinct CDR3 sequences, roughly 6.6% seen once, with approximately 1.5% in the top ten. These data were also reused for a study on yellow fever vaccine responses in identical twins.

Sequencing was performed on PBMCs. These receptors were obtained from a woman aged 18-29 years in good health.

This clonotype was picked up many times. The V and J genes are TRBV29-1 and TRBJ1-3; D is possibly TRBD1 (6 bases). Germline lookup yields CDR1 SQVTM and CDR2 ANQGSEA. The CDR3 spans 15 residues. V shed 5 bases and J shed 0 bases, with 14 bases lying between them. CDR3 loop: CSVSSDRPSGNTIYF. CDR3 DNA sequence: TGCAGCGTTAGCTCCGACAGGCCCTCTGGAAACACCATATATTTT.

This clonotype was detected ten times or more. The chain carries TRBV20-1 and TRBJ1-6, with D possibly matching TRBD1 (6 bases). V lost 7 bases and J lost 8, with 18 bases in between. Germline CDR1 reads DFQATT; CDR2 reads SNEGSKA (reference sequence). The CDR3 has 14 residues. The CDR3 DNA reads as TGCAGTGTCGCCAGGGGAAAAGGATATTCACCCCTCCACTTT. This codes for CSVARGKGYSPLHF.

This clonotype has only a few counts. The chain links TRBV7-8 to TRBJ2-3; D unclear. This CDR3 region has 14 residues. Deletions cut 2 bases from V and 2 bases from J, with 8 bases between. Germline V gene data show CDR1 as SGHVS and CDR2 as FQNEAQ. The CDR3 nucleotides are TGTGCCAGCAGCTTATTACTCATCACAGATACGCAGTATTTT. Amino acids: CASSLLLITDTQYF.

Points on this clonotype: This could be a read error, since a much larger clone is one nucleotide away. The chain employs TRBV12-3 or TRBV12-4 and TRBJ2-1; 7 positions agree with TRBD2. This CDR3 has 13 amino acids. The CDR3 here is CASSTGDYNEQLF. The DNA of the CDR3 is TGTGCCAGCAGTACCGGGGACTACAATGAGCAGCTCTTC.

This clonotype was seen at least ten times. The rearrangement joins TRBV10-3 to TRBJ1-1; D is unresolved. Germline V CDR1 and CDR2: ENHRY, SYGVKD. This CDR3 has 14 residues. V dropped 0 bases and J dropped 6 bases, with 11 bases sitting between them. The chain's CDR3 is CAISESGPQSEAFF. The CDR3 coding sequence is TGTGCCATCAGTGAGTCAGGGCCACAGTCTGAAGCTTTCTTT.

This clonotype was seen at least ten times. V and J are TRBV11-2 and TRBJ2-3; 8 bases fit TRBD2. CDR3 length equals 16 residues. The junction had 6 bases not matched to a gene; V was cut back by 3 bases and J by 1 base. Per germline, CDR1 SGHAT and CDR2 FQNNGV. The CDR3 loop reads CASSFLAGLGTDTQYF. CDR3 coding DNA: TGTGCCAGCAGCTTCTTAGCGGGGCTGGGCACAGATACGCAGTATTTT.

This clonotype was found a few times. The chain couples TRBV29-1 to TRBJ1-2; 9 bases agree with TRBD1. Losses at the gene ends were 7 bases for V and 8 bases for J; bases not matched to a gene: 11. The CDR3 has 13 amino acids. Germline CDR1 is SQVTM and CDR2 is ANQGSEA. The CDR3: CSATSRDREGYTF. The DNA of the CDR3 is TGCAGCGCTACCTCCCGGGACAGGGAAGGCTACACCTTC.

V gene TRBV20-1 combines with J gene TRBJ2-5, with D maybe TRBD1 (6 bases). CDR3 length: 17 residues. Per germline, CDR1 DFQATT and CDR2 SNEGSKA (reference sequence). Trimming removed 0 bases from V and 0 bases from J, with 17 bases in between. This CDR3 is CSARDLGQRLYQETQYF. The CDR3 DNA reads as TGCAGTGCTAGAGATCTAGGACAGCGACTTTACCAAGAGACCCAGTACTTC.

This chain uses TRBV20-1 with TRBJ2-1; the D gene is possibly TRBD2 (5 bases). The germline CDR1 and CDR2 sequences are DFQATT and SNEGSKA (reference sequence). V lost 0 bases, J lost 9 bases, and 15 bases lay in between. The length of the CDR3 is 14 residues. The CDR3 here is CSARDSLTKGEQFF. The CDR3 DNA sequence: TGCAGTGCTAGAGATTCCTTGACTAAGGGTGAGCAGTTCTTC.

This clonotype was seen more than once but under ten times. This chain connects TRBV5-1 to TRBJ2-7, with 10 nucleotides matching TRBD1. The CDR3 contains 16 residues. Germline CDR1 reads SGHRS; CDR2 reads YFSETQ. V lost 1 base, J lost 5 bases, and 9 bases stayed unmatched. CDR3 sequence: CASSLRTGGSLDEQYF. The CDR3 DNA follows: TGCGCCAGCAGCTTGAGGACAGGGGGAAGTCTCGACGAGCAGTACTTC.

This clonotype was observed at least ten times. This rearrangement joins TRBV20-1 to TRBJ2-1; 8 nucleotides line up with TRBD2. The CDR3 runs 13 residues. The V and J ends lost 0 bases and 8 bases, in that order; junction bases with no gene match: 3. Germline lookup yields CDR1 DFQATT and CDR2 SNEGSKA (reference sequence). Here the CDR3 DNA reads TGCAGTGCTAGAGATTGGACTAGCCATGAGCAGTTCTTC. Amino acids: CSARDWTSHEQFF.

This clonotype was detected many times. The V call is TRBV11-2, the J call TRBJ1-3, with D unclear. The germline V and J ends were trimmed by 5 bases and 4 bases, with 12 bases remaining between them. The CDR3 is 14 amino acids. From germline, CDR1 is SGHAT and CDR2 FQNNGV. CDR3 sequence reads: CASSPLDSGNTIYF. CDR3 in DNA: TGTGCCAGCAGCCCCCTCGACTCCGGAAACACCATATATTTT.

This clonotype was observed many times. V usage is TRBV12-3 or TRBV12-4 and J usage is TRBJ2-3; the D gene is possibly TRBD1 (5 bases). CDR3 length: 13 amino acids. V was shortened by 5 bases and J by 5 bases, with 11 bases between the two germline ends. The CDR3 protein is CASSTWGQDTQYF. Here the CDR3 DNA reads TGTGCCAGCAGTACCTGGGGCCAAGATACGCAGTATTTT.

This clonotype showed up just a few times. The chain carries TRBV6-1 and TRBJ2-7; 12 positions match TRBD2. Germline values: CDR1 MNHNS, CDR2 SASEGT. The CDR3 runs 16 residues. Trimming at V came to 5 bases and at J to 2 bases, leaving 7 bases not matched to a gene. CDR3 in DNA: TGTGCCAGCAGTCGAGATCTAGCGGGAGGGACCTACGAGCAGTACTTC. Translating gives CASSRDLAGGTYEQYF.

This clonotype has more than one count but fewer than ten. This CDR3 reads CSAPQGREQETQYF. The CDR3 nucleotides are TGCAGTGCCCCACAGGGGAGGGAACAAGAGACCCAGTACTTC. The gene calls are TRBV20-1 and TRBJ2-5, with D perhaps being TRBD1 or TRBD2 (7 bases each). Per germline, CDR1 DFQATT and CDR2 SNEGSKA (reference sequence). V was clipped by 6 bases and J by 2 bases, with 16 bases between them. The CDR3 consists of 14 residues.

This clonotype was observed a handful of times. The chain uses TRBV24-1 and TRBJ2-1, with 8 bases identical to TRBD1. CDR3 length: 17 residues. Trimming took 5 bases from V and 3 from J; bases not matched to a gene: 11. Germline loops: CDR1 KGHDR, CDR2 SFDVKD. The CDR3 loop is CATSAPTGQGFYNEQFF. CDR3 DNA: TGTGCCACCAGTGCCCCGACCGGACAGGGATTCTACAATGAGCAGTTCTTC.

This clonotype was counted a few times. The DNA of the CDR3 is TGTGCCAGCTCACCTGGAGGGCAGGGTATGTTTGAGCAGTTCTTC. Translation gives CASSPGGQGMFEQFF. The chain links TRBV18 to TRBJ2-1, with D perhaps TRBD2 (6 bases). V lost 3 bases and J lost 9, with 18 bases in between. Germline V gene data show CDR1 as KGHSH and CDR2 as LQKENI. The CDR3 spans 15 residues.

This clonotype was counted a few times. The chain is built from TRBV19 and TRBJ2-3; D remains unclear. CDR3 length equals 15 residues. The germline V and J ends were trimmed by 8 bases and 0 bases, with 15 bases remaining between them. Germline V gives CDR1 LNHDA, CDR2 SQIVND (reference sequence). The chain's CDR3 is CASCTDTYSTDTQYF. In DNA, the CDR3 is TGTGCCAGTTGTACAGACACGTATAGCACAGATACGCAGTATTTT.

This clonotype has ten or more counts. The chain is built from TRBV28 and TRBJ2-3; no firm D call. The CDR3 runs 12 residues. Germline V gene lookup returns CDR1 MDHEN and CDR2 SYDVKM. V lost 7 bases to trimming and J lost 2 bases, with 7 bases between them. The CDR3 coding sequence is TGTGCCAGCAACACGAACACAGATACGCAGTATTTT. Its protein product is CASNTNTDTQYF.

The V call is TRBV5-1, the J call TRBJ2-7; D unclear. The CDR3 is 13 residues long. Trimming stripped 1 base from V and 0 bases from J, with 5 bases between. Germline V CDR1 and CDR2: SGHRS, YFSETQ. CDR3 nucleotide sequence: TGCGCCAGCAGCTTGAGCCACTCCTACGAGCAGTACTTC. This gives the protein CASSLSHSYEQYF.

This clonotype showed up just a few times. The chain has TRBV20-1 and TRBJ1-2, with D maybe TRBD1 (6 bases). The CDR3 has 13 residues. Trimming took off 0 bases at V and 8 bases at J, with 13 bases between the two ends. Germline CDR1 is DFQATT and CDR2 is SNEGSKA (reference sequence). CDR3 region: CSARDRAGEGYTF. The CDR3 region has the DNA TGCAGTGCTAGAGATCGGGCAGGGGAAGGCTACACCTTC.

This chain uses TRBV2 with TRBJ2-6, with a tentative D call TRBD2 (6 bases). Germline V lookup: CDR1 SNHLY, CDR2 FYNNEI. With 7 bases removed from V and 0 bases from J, the gap between germline ends came to 19 bases. The CDR3 contains 18 residues. The CDR3, as DNA: TGTGCCAGCACGACACTGGGGGGTGCACACTCTGGGGCCAACGTCCTGACTTTC. Protein sequence: CASTTLGGAHSGANVLTF.

V is TRBV6-6 and J is TRBJ1-2, with D tentatively TRBD1 (6 bases). This CDR3 has 11 amino acids. Germline V lookup: CDR1 MNHNY, CDR2 SVGAGI (reference sequence). The V end lost 7 bases, the J end lost 8 bases, and 11 bases lay between the germline ends. The CDR3 DNA sequence: TGTGCCAGCACGGACAGCTGGGGCTACACCTTC. It encodes CASTDSWGYTF.

This clonotype came up a few times. This chain uses TRBV12-3 or TRBV12-4 with TRBJ2-2; TRBD2 aligns across 14 bases. The CDR3 contains 18 residues. With 5 bases clipped from V and 1 base from J, the junction kept 6 bases outside the gene matches. The CDR3 is CASSLRTSGGRNTGELFF. DNA of the CDR3: TGTGCCAGCAGTCTTCGGACTAGCGGGGGGAGGAACACCGGGGAGCTGTTTTTT.

In this sample, this clonotype turned up many times. The rearrangement uses TRBV4-1 and TRBJ2-5; D is possibly TRBD2 (6 bases). This CDR3 contains 16 residues. V was clipped by 0 bases and J by 2 bases, with 13 bases between them. Germline CDR1 MGHRA, CDR2 YSYEKL. The CDR3 reads CASSQDSGRVQETQYF. Here the CDR3 DNA reads TGCGCCAGCAGCCAAGATAGCGGCAGGGTGCAAGAGACCCAGTACTTC.

This clonotype was detected ten times or more. The chain employs TRBV10-3 and TRBJ2-4; 7 bases fit TRBD2. The CDR3 length is 19 residues. The ends lost 3 bases at V and 0 bases at J; junction bases unmatched: 14. Germline-derived CDR1 and CDR2 are ENHRY and SYGVKD. The CDR3 loop reads CAISERWEGRIGAKNIQYF. For the CDR3, the DNA is TGTGCCATCAGTGAACGGTGGGAGGGCCGTATTGGAGCCAAAAACATTCAGTACTTC.

This clonotype was seen a handful of times. The chain employs TRBV7-9 and TRBJ2-5, with D tentatively TRBD1 (7 bases). V was trimmed by 5 bases and J by 1 base, leaving 17 bases between them. The CDR3 extends over 16 amino acids. The germline V gene has CDR1 SEHNR and CDR2 FQNEAQ (reference sequence). The CDR3 bases are TGTGCCAGCAGCACACAGGGGACTCTAGGCCAAGAGACCCAGTACTTC. Its protein product is CASSTQGTLGQETQYF.

V gene TRBV27 combines with J gene TRBJ2-7, with D possibly being TRBD1 (5 bases). Trimming removed 8 bases from V and 4 bases from J, with 15 bases in between. In germline, CDR1 is MNHEY, CDR2 SMNVEV (reference sequence). There are 13 residues in the CDR3. CDR3 protein: CASGRTRSYEQYF. CDR3 DNA sequence: TGTGCCAGCGGTAGGACACGTAGTTACGAGCAGTACTTC.